This TCR beta chain was observed in a study of blood T cell repertoires in COVID-19. Turning to the study itself: The United States, Italy and Spain were the sources of the acute and convalescent COVID-19 samples. Sample material is recorded as cDNA or gDNA derived from T cells, B-cell-depleted T cells, or PBMCs.

Trimming took 7 bases from V and 0 from J; bases not matched to a gene: 5. The CDR3 runs 14 residues. Germline assignment: CDR1 SGHRS and CDR2 YFSETQ. Produced via immunoSEQ multiplex PCR; TCRdb's table is partial and in-frame only. This table has some 81,000 clones, about 90% appearing once. Material for sequencing was peripheral blood. The genes are TRBV5-1 and TRBJ2-3, with TRBD1 matching 7 bases. This receptor was obtained from a woman in her forties or fifties in a cohort sampled during active COVID-19. The CDR3 is CASGGQRSTDTQYF. The CDR3 nucleotides read TGCGCCAGCGGGGGACAGAGGAGCACAGATACGCAGTATTTT.